This T cell receptor (beta chain) is drawn from a study of human T cells and chemical hapten exposure. Study findings and constraints: High-frequency TCRs, those above 1 in 1000, stayed the same after DPC sensitization.

During construction of the library, unique molecular identifiers were attached to individual cDNA molecules for quantitative, reproducible TCR counting. TCRdb independently ran MiXCR on the 5' RACE reads; one entry per CDR3 protein. The table records 65,000 to 95,000 distinct CDR3 sequences, less than 9.5% of them present only once. In this sample, this clonotype turned up many times. The antigen is unknown. Germline values: CDR1 MGHRA, CDR2 YSYEKL. This CDR3 is built from 14 residues. V was shortened by 0 bases and J by 2 bases, with 7 bases between the two germline ends. Unseparated into fractions, whole blood served as the source from which total RNA was extracted.

J is TRBJ1-1 and V is TRBV4-1; D is undetermined. This clonotype was obtained from a male donor in good health. This CDR3 is CASSQDAFNTEAFF. In DNA form, the CDR3 reads TGCGCCAGCAGCCAAGACGCGTTTAACACTGAAGCTTTCTTT.